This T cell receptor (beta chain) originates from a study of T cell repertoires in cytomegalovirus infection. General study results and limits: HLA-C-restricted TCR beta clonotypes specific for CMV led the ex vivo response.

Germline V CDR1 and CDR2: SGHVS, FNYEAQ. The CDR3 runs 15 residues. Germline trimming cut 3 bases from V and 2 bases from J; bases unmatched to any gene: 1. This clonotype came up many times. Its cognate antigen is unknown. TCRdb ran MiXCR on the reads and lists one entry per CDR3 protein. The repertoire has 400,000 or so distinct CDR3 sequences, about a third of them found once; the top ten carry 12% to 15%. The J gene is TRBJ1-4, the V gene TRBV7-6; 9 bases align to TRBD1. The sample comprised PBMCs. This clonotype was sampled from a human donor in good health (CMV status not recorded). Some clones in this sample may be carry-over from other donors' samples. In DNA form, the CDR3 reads TGTGCCAGCAGCTTGGGGACAGGGACTAATGAAAAACTGTTTTTT. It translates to CASSLGTGTNEKLFF.